This TCR beta chain is from a study of cytomegalovirus exposure and HLA in healthy donors. Study-level findings and limits: Using a false discovery rate of 0.05, a later analysis showed that 15,000 to 20,000 TCR beta sequences were associated with HLA alleles. TCR beta chains numbering more than 150 were designated cytomegalovirus-associated. Researchers reported in a later analysis that common viral pathogens appeared linked to several top clusters. Presence/absence results assume similar sequencing depth per donor, which may not hold.

This CDR3 has 13 residues. CDR1 is SGHRS and CDR2 is YFSETQ in the germline V gene. Trimming stripped 4 bases from V and 3 bases from J, with 7 bases between. A remark on this clone: As yet, its antigen is unknown.

Use of 60 Vbeta and 13 Jbeta primers characterized the PCR. Assay used: immunoSEQ multiplex PCR; TCRdb lists only in-frame clones, some missing. The table includes some 160,000 clones, around 77% detected once. This sequence was found in a woman aged 25 to 39 in good health and CMV-seronegative. The chain recombines TRBV5-1 with TRBJ1-4; D call uncertain. The sequencing sample was made of PBMCs. CDR3 residues: CASSLPPNEKLFF. The CDR3 DNA reads TGCGCCAGCAGCCTCCCCCCTAATGAAAAACTGTTTTTT.